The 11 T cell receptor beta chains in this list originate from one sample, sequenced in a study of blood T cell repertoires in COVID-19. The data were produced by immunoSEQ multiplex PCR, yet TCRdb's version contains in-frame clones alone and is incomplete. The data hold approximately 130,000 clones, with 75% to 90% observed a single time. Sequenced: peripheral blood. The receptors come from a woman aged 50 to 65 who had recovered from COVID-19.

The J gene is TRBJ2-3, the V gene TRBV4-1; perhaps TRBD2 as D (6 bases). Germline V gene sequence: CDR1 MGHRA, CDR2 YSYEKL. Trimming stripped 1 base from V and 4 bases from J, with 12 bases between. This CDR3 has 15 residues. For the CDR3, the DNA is TGCGCCAGCAGCCAAGTTCTGGAGGGTTCAGATACGCAGTATTTT. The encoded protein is CASSQVLEGSDTQYF.

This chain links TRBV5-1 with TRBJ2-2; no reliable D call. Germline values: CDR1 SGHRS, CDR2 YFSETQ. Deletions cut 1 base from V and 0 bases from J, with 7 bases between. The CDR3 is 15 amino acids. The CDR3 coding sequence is TGCGCCAGCAGCTTGTACGGTACGAACACCGGGGAGCTGTTTTTT. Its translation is CASSLYGTNTGELFF.

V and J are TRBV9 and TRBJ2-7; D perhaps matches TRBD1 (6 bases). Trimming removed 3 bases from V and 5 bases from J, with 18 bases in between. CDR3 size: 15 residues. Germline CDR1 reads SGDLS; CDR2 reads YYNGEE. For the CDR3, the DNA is TGTGCCAGCAGCGAAGGACAGTGGGTCGTAGACGAGCAGTACTTC. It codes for CASSEGQWVVDEQYF.

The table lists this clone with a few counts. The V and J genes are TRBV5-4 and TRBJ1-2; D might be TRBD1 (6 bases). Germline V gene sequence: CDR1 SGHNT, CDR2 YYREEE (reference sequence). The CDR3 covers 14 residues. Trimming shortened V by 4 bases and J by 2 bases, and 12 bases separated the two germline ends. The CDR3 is CASSPTQGNYGYTF. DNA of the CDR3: TGTGCCAGCAGCCCGACTCAGGGGAACTATGGCTACACCTTC.

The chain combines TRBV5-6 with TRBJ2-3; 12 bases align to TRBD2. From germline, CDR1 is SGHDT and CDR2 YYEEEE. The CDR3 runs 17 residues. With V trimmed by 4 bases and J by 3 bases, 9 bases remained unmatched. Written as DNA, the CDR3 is TGTGCCAGCAGCCTAAAGACTAGCGGGAGAGTGACAGATACGCAGTATTTT. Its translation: CASSLKTSGRVTDTQYF.

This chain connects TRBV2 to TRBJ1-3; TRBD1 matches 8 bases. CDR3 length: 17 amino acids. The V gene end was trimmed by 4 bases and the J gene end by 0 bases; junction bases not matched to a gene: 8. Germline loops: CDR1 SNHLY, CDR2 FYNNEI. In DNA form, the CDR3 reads TGTGCCAGCAGTGGGGGGACAGGTTTAAACTCTGGAAACACCATATATTTT. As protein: CASSGGTGLNSGNTIYF.

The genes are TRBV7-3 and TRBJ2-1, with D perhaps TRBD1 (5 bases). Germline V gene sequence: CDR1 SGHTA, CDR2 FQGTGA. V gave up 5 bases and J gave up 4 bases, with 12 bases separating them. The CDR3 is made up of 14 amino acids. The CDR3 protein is CASSLDSVYNEQFF. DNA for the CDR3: TGTGCCAGCAGCCTTGACAGTGTTTACAATGAGCAGTTCTTC. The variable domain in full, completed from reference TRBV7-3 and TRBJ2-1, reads GAGVSQTPSNKVTEKGKYVELRCDPISGHTALYWYRQSLGQGPEFLIYFQGTGAADDSGLPNDRFFAVRPEGSVSTLKIQRTERGDSAVYLCASSLDSVYNEQFFGPGTRLTVL.

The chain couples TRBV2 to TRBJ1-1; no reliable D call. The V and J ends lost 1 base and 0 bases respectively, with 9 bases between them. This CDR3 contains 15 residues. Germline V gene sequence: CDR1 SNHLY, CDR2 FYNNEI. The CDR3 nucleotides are TGTGCCAGCAGTGAAGTTAGGCAGGTGAACACTGAAGCTTTCTTT. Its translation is CASSEVRQVNTEAFF.

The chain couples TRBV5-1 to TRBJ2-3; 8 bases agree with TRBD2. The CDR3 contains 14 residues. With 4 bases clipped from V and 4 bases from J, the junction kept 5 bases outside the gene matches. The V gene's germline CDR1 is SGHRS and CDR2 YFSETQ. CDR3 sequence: CASSQSGGSDTQYF. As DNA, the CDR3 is TGCGCCAGCAGCCAAAGCGGGGGTTCAGATACGCAGTATTTT.

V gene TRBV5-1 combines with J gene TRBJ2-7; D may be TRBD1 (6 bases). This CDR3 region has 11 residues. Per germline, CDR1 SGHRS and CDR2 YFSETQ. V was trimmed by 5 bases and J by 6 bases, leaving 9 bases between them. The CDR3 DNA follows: TGCGCCAGCAGAGTAGGGGGCGAGCAGTACTTC. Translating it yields CASRVGGEQYF.

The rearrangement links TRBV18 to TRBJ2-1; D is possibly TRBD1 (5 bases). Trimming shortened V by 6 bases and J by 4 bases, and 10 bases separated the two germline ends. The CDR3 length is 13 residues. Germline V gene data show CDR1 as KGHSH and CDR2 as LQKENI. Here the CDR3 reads CASSLDIYNEQFF. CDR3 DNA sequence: TGTGCCAGCTCCCTGGACATTTACAATGAGCAGTTCTTC.